A single T cell receptor beta chain is shown here with its context. As yet, its antigen is unknown. Germline values: CDR1 ENHRY, CDR2 SYGVKD. J lost 2 bases, V lost 4 bases, and 3 bases had no gene match. CDR3 length equals 15 residues. This sample was included in a study of beta chain features in type 1 diabetes. The wider study: Examined across all samples were almost 110 million sorted cells. Study-wide results and caveats: The study found moderately but significantly shorter TCRB CDR3s in all four CD4+ subsets of Type 1 diabetes patients.

Every donor provided one heparinised blood draw, which averaged about 110 mL. What was sequenced were expressed TCRB transcripts, since all of the isolated RNA had been reverse transcribed. Each sample of naive, central memory or regulatory T cells had, on average, about 3.57 million reads. Some clones are missing from TCRdb's copy, which holds only in-frame ones; the method was immunoSEQ multiplex PCR. Among about 160,000 clones, about 8.3% were seen once, and the ten largest hold 0.45% to 0.6%. The source of this sequence is a woman aged 18-30 years with type 1 diabetes. The sequencing sample was made of central memory CD4+ T cells from blood. The chain combines TRBV10-3 with TRBJ2-3; 10 nucleotides line up with TRBD2. CDR3 sequence (DNA): TGTGCCATCAGTGGACTAGCGGGTAACACAGATACGCAGTATTTT. Its protein product is CAISGLAGNTDTQYF.